The rows below give T cell receptor beta chains drawn from one sample of a study of regulatory T cells in long-lasting Graves disease. TCRdb fed the multiplex PCR reads into MiXCR, producing one record per CDR3 protein. The data show 400,000 or so distinct CDR3 sequences, around 24% seen once. Sequencing was performed on peripheral blood mononuclear cells (PBMCs), taken when the disease was refractory, from a patient treated with antithyroid drugs. These receptors were collected from a female donor with Graves disease. Each CDR3 is given with its conserved first and last residue. A D gene is named only where the DNA matches it firmly. Some rows mark clone size as missing; the rest say once, few, many or name a class of expanded clone.

TRBV20-1	TRBJ2-5	.	.	CSAKIGGGQETQYF	TGCAGTGCCAAAATAGGCGGAGGTCAAGAGACCCAGTACTTC
TRBV6-1	TRBJ2-2	TRBD1	few	CASSEKGAPGELFF	TGTGCCAGCAGTGAAAAGGGGGCGCCCGGGGAGCTGTTTTTT
TRBV20-1	TRBJ1-2	TRBD1	.	CSAQDRGGYGYTF	TGCAGTGCTCAAGACAGGGGAGGCTATGGCTACACCTTC
TRBV6-5	TRBJ1-1	TRBD1	.	CASSYSGGRGRRMNTEAFF	TGTGCCAGCAGTTACTCCGGAGGCAGGGGGCGTAGAATGAACACTGAAGCTTTCTTT
TRBV12-3/TRBV12-4	TRBJ1-5	.	few	CASSPSGSNQPQHF	TGTGCCAGCAGTCCCTCGGGTAGCAATCAGCCCCAGCATTTT
TRBV6-1	TRBJ2-7	.	few	CASKDIRALNYEQYF	TGTGCCAGCAAAGATATCAGGGCATTAAACTACGAGCAGTACTTC
TRBV20-1	TRBJ1-3	TRBD1	.	CSARETGSSGNTIYF	TGCAGTGCTAGAGAGACAGGGAGCTCTGGAAACACCATATATTTT
TRBV7-2	TRBJ1-1	TRBD1	few	CASSFRQGANTEAFF	TGTGCCAGCAGCTTCAGACAGGGGGCCAACACTGAAGCTTTCTTT
TRBV6-9	TRBJ1-2	.	.	CASSYLTGQVSLYGYTF	TGTGCCAGCAGTTATCTGACGGGGCAGGTGTCCCTCTATGGCTACACCTTC
TRBV12-3/TRBV12-4	TRBJ1-4	.	many	CASSLILGGTELFF	TGTGCCAGCAGTTTAATCCTTGGGGGCACGGAACTGTTTTTT
TRBV6-2/TRBV6-3	TRBJ1-1	.	.	CASSYGGGGRTEAFF	TGTGCCAGCAGTTACGGTGGGGGAGGCCGGACTGAAGCTTTCTTT
TRBV11-2	TRBJ1-2	.	many	CASSLDQGSIYGYTF	TGTGCCAGCAGCTTAGACCAGGGCAGCATCTATGGCTACACCTTC
TRBV5-1	TRBJ2-7	.	.	CASRRGDTYEQYF	TGCGCCAGCCGAAGAGGGGATACCTACGAGCAGTACTTC
TRBV7-9	TRBJ2-2	TRBD1	.	CASSGPGTGTNTGELFF	TGTGCCAGCAGCGGACCCGGGACAGGGACGAACACCGGGGAGCTGTTTTTT
TRBV4-1	TRBJ1-1	TRBD1	.	CASSQTQGSKNTEAFF	TGCGCCAGCAGCCAAACACAGGGGTCGAAGAACACTGAAGCTTTCTTT
TRBV28	TRBJ2-3	.	many	CASSLAKTDTQYF	TGTGCCAGCAGTCTAGCGAAAACAGATACGCAGTATTTT
TRBV7-2	TRBJ2-2	TRBD2	few	CASRDAVGAGAELFF	TGTGCCAGCAGGGACGCGGTTGGCGCGGGAGCGGAGCTGTTTTTT
TRBV4-3	TRBJ2-2	.	.	CASSQDTSRGELFF	TGCGCCAGCAGCCAAGATACGTCCCGCGGGGAGCTGTTTTTT
TRBV3-1	TRBJ1-1	.	.	CASGYEGRGTEAFF	TGTGCCAGCGGATATGAAGGGCGCGGCACTGAAGCTTTCTTT
TRBV12-3/TRBV12-4	TRBJ2-7	TRBD1	many	CASSLGGTGFNYEQYF	TGTGCCAGCAGTTTAGGTGGGACAGGTTTTAACTACGAGCAGTACTTC
TRBV7-6	TRBJ2-5	TRBD2	many	CASSLGVSGRIGETQYF	TGTGCCAGCAGCTTAGGGGTTAGCGGGAGAATAGGAGAGACCCAGTACTTC
TRBV7-2	TRBJ2-5	TRBD1	many	CASSLAGQVETQYF	TGTGCCAGCAGCTTAGCAGGACAGGTTGAGACCCAGTACTTC
TRBV9	TRBJ1-6	.	few	CASSVGDGPLHF	TGTGCCAGCAGCGTAGGGGACGGACCCCTCCACTTT
TRBV7-9	TRBJ2-5	.	few	CASSLRDLQETQYF	TGTGCCAGCAGCTTACGGGACCTCCAAGAGACCCAGTACTTC
TRBV20-1	TRBJ2-3	.	.	CSARDFSLDNQQYF	TGCAGTGCTAGAGATTTTTCTCTAGATAATCAGCAGTATTTT
TRBV28	TRBJ2-2	TRBD1	many	CASSSPHDRVTGELFF	TGTGCCAGCAGTTCTCCTCACGACAGGGTCACCGGGGAGCTGTTTTTT
TRBV27	TRBJ2-7	.	.	CATQISPGPYYEQYF	TGTGCCACCCAGATCTCCCCCGGTCCCTACTACGAGCAGTACTTC
TRBV20-1	TRBJ2-1	TRBD2	.	CSAHSTRTSGRTLSYNEQFF	TGCAGTGCCCACTCGACCCGGACTAGCGGGAGGACCTTATCCTACAATGAGCAGTTCTTC
TRBV24-1	TRBJ2-2	TRBD2	.	CATSSQRELESGELFF	TGTGCCACCAGTTCCCAGCGGGAGCTGGAGTCCGGGGAGCTGTTTTTT
TRBV7-2	TRBJ2-2	.	.	CASAGARVGELFF	TGTGCCAGCGCTGGGGCGCGGGTCGGGGAGCTGTTTTTT
TRBV6-9	TRBJ1-5	.	.	CAGSYRDQPQHF	TGTGCCGGCAGTTACAGGGATCAGCCCCAGCATTTT
TRBV12-3/TRBV12-4	TRBJ2-7	TRBD2	many	CASSFEGSGSSYEQYF	TGTGCCAGCAGTTTTGAGGGGAGCGGGAGCTCGTACGAGCAGTACTTC
TRBV4-3	TRBJ2-7	.	.	CASSQDVAGSSYEQYF	TGCGCCAGCAGCCAAGATGTCGCGGGGAGCTCCTACGAGCAGTACTTC
TRBV28	TRBJ2-7	.	many	CASSYRRGERVVVYEQYF	TGTGCCAGCAGTTACCGAAGGGGGGAGAGGGTGGTGGTTTACGAGCAGTACTTC
TRBV4-2	TRBJ2-2	TRBD2	.	CASSQEAGGAGELFF	TGTGCCAGCAGCCAAGAGGCGGGAGGGGCCGGGGAGCTGTTTTTT
TRBV12-3/TRBV12-4	TRBJ1-5	.	.	CASGFYRYRNQPQHF	TGTGCCAGCGGTTTTTATCGGTACAGAAATCAGCCCCAGCATTTT
TRBV6-1	TRBJ2-5	.	.	CASSRRGGAVF	TGTGCCAGCAGCCGGAGGGGGGGGGCAGTCTTC
TRBV6-5	TRBJ1-2	TRBD1	many	CASSSPGQGSDGYTF	TGTGCCAGCAGTTCCCCGGGACAGGGGTCGGACGGCTACACCTTC
TRBV18	TRBJ1-1	.	few	CASSPPEGANTEAFF	TGTGCCAGCTCACCACCGGAGGGCGCGAACACTGAAGCTTTCTTT
TRBV10-3	TRBJ2-7	TRBD1	few	CAASGTGGPYEQYF	TGTGCCGCAAGCGGGACAGGGGGCCCCTACGAGCAGTACTTC
TRBV4-2	TRBJ1-4	.	.	CASSQDGTRSTNEKLFF	TGTGCCAGCAGCCAAGATGGGACAAGGAGCACAAATGAAAAACTGTTTTTT
TRBV6-2/TRBV6-3	TRBJ1-2	.	many	CASSSAGAIYGYTF	TGTGCCAGCAGCAGCGCAGGAGCAATCTATGGCTACACCTTC